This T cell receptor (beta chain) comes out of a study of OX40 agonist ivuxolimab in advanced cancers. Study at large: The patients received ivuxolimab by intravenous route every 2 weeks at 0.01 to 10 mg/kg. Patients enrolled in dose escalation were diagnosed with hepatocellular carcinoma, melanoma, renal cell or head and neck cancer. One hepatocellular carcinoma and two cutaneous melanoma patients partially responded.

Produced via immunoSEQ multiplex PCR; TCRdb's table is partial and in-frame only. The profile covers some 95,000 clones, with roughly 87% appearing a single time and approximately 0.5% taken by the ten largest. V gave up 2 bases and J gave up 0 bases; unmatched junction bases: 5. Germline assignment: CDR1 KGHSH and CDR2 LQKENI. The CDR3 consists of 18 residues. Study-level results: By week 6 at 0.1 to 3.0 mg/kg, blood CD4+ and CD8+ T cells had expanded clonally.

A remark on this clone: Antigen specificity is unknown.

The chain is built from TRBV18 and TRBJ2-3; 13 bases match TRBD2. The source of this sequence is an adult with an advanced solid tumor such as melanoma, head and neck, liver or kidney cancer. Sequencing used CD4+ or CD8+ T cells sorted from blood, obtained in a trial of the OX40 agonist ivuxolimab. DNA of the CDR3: TGTGCCAGCTCACCATCGATGGGACTAGCGGGAAGCACAGATACGCAGTATTTT. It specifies CASSPSMGLAGSTDTQYF.